This T cell receptor beta chain was identified in a study of shared clonotypes between healthy human individuals. About the study: The plates for each donor numbered three CD4 naive, three CD4 memory, two CD8 naive and one CD8 memory.

The CDR3 sequence is 13 residues long. V lost 4 bases to trimming and J lost 3 bases, with 10 bases between them. CDR1 and CDR2 (germline): MDHEN, SYDVKM. As originally analysed: ImmunoSEQ yielded junction-only sequences lacking quality scores, so filtering differed. Measured with immunoSEQ multiplex PCR; TCRdb has only the in-frame clones, and not every one. That table supplies the V and J calls and clone size; D and trimming were determined from the DNA. The data show 150,000 to 200,000 clones, just under 95% seen once. Note on this clone: Its antigen is unknown.

Study findings and constraints: Large sequencing depth failed to make sorted-subset sequencing complete, rarefaction showed. Shared clonotypes: 4.5% to 5% naive CD4, under 4% naive CD8, 2.3% memory CD4, over 0.3% memory CD8.

This chain joins TRBV28 and TRBJ2-7; D not certain. This receptor was obtained from a woman in her 30s in good health. The sequenced material came from naive CD4+ T cells sorted from blood. Documented subset: CD45RA+ positively selected. CDR3 in amino acids: CASSSPPVYEQYF. The CDR3 nucleotides read TGTGCCAGCAGTTCCCCCCCGGTCTACGAGCAGTACTTC. The full variable domain, with the rest looked up from reference TRBV28 and TRBJ2-7, is DVKVTQSSRYLVKRTGEKVFLECVQDMDHENMFWYRQDPGLGLRLIYFSYDVKMKEKGDIPEGYSVSREKKERFSLILESASTNQTSMYLCASSSPPVYEQYFGPGTRLTVT.